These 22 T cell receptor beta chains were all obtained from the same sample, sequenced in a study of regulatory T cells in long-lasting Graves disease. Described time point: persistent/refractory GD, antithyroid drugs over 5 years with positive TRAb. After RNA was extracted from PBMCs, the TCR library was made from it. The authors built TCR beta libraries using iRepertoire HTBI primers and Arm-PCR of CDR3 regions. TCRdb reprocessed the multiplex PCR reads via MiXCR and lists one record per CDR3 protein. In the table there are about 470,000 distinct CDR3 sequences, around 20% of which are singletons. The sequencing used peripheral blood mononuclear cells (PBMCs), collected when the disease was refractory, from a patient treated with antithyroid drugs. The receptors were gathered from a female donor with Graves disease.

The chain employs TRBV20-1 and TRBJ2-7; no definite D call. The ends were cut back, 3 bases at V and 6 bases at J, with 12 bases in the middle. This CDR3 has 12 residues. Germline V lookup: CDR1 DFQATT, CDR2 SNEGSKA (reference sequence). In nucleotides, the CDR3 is TGCAGTGCTAGGCGTCCCCTTGGCGAGCAGTACTTC. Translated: CSARRPLGEQYF.

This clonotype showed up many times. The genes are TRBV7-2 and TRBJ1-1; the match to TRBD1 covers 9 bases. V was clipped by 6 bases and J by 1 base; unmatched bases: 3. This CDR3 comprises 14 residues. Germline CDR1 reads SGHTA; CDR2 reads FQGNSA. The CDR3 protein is CASRRDRENTEAFF. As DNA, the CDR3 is TGTGCCAGCAGACGGGACAGGGAGAACACTGAAGCTTTCTTT.

The CDR3 sequence: CASGLVGTSGRALLPPDTQYF. The CDR3 DNA follows: TGTGCTAGTGGTTTGGTAGGGACTAGCGGGAGGGCCTTACTCCCCCCAGATACGCAGTATTTT. The chain has TRBV12-5 and TRBJ2-3, with 16 bases lining up with TRBD2. Germline CDR1 is LGHNT and CDR2 is FRNRAP. The CDR3 has 21 residues. Unmatched junction bases numbered 13, after V lost 0 bases and J lost 4 bases.

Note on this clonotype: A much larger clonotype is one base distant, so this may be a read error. For the CDR3, the DNA is TGTGCCAGCAGTTCGGCGGGCCGTTGGGTGAATAAGCAGTTCTTC. It yields the protein CASSSAGRWVNKQFF. The chain joins TRBV28 to TRBJ2-5, with D possibly being TRBD2 (5 bases). The J call may be mistaken, given a closer DNA end match to TRBJ2-1. The CDR3 consists of 15 residues. CDR1 is MDHEN, CDR2 SYDVKM, per germline.

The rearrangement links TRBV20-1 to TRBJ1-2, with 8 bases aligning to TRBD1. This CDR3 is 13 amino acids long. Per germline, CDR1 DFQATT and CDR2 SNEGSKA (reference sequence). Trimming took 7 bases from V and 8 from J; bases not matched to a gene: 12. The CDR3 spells CSGKAGGAGGYTF. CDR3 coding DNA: TGCAGTGGAAAGGCAGGGGGCGCGGGCGGCTACACCTTC.

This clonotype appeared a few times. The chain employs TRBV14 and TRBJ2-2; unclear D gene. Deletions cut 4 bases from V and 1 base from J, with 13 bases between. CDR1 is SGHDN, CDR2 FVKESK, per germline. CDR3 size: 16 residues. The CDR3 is CASSPLAGLNTGELFF. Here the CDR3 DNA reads TGTGCCAGCAGCCCATTAGCCGGGCTGAACACCGGGGAGCTGTTTTTT.

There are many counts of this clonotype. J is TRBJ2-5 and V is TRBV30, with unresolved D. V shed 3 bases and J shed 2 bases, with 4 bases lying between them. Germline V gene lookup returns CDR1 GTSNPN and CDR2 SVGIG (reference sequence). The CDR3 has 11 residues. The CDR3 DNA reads TGTGCCTGGAGCCCTCAAGAGACCCAGTACTTC. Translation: CAWSPQETQYF.

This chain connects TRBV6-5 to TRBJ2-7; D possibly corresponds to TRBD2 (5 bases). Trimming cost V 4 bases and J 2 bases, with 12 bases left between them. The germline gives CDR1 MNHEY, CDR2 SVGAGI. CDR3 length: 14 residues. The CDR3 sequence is CASSSSLGTYEQYF. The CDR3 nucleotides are TGTGCCAGCAGTTCCTCGCTCGGGACCTACGAGCAGTACTTC.

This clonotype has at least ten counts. CDR3 in DNA: TGTGCCAGCAGCCTACGTGGGGGGCAAGAGACCCAGTACTTC. This codes for CASSLRGGQETQYF. The J gene is TRBJ2-5, the V gene TRBV5-4; TRBD2 is a possible D gene (6 bases). The V gene's germline CDR1 is SGHNT and CDR2 YYREEE (reference sequence). This CDR3 comprises 14 residues. Trimming left V 4 bases short and J 2 bases short, with 12 bases between. Combining the CDR3 with reference TRBV5-4 and TRBJ2-5 gives the whole variable domain ETGVTQSPTHLIKTRGQQVTLRCSSQSGHNTVSWYQQALGQGPQFIFQYYREEENGRGNFPPRFSGLQFPNYSSELNVNALELDDSALYLCASSLRGGQETQYFGPGTRLLVL.

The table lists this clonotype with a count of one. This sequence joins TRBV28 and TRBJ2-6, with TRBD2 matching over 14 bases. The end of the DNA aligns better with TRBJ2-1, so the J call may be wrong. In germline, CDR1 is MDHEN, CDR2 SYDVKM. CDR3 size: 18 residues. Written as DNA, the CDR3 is TGTGCCAGCAGGGGACAGTTGGGACTAGCGGGAGTGGGCAATGAGCAGTTCTTC. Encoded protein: CASRGQLGLAGVGNEQFF.

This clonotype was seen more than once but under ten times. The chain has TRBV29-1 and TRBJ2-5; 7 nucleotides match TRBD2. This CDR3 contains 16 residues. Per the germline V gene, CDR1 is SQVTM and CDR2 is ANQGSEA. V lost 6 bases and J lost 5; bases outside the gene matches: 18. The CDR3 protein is CSVNGAGRGVLETQYF. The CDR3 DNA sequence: TGCAGCGTAAACGGGGCAGGGAGGGGAGTTCTTGAGACCCAGTACTTC.

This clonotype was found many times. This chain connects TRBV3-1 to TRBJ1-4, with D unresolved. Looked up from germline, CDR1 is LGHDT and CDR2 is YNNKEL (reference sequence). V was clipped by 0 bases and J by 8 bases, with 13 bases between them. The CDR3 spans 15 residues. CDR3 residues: CASSQDVHPAEKLFF. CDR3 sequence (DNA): TGTGCCAGCAGCCAAGATGTACACCCCGCGGAAAAACTGTTTTTT.

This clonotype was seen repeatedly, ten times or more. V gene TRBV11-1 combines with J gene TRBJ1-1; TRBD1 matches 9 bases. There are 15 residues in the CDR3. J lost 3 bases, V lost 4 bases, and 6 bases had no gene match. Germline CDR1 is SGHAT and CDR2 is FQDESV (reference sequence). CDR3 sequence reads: CASSSGQGSYTEAFF. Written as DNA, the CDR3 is TGTGCCAGCAGCTCCGGACAGGGGAGTTACACTGAAGCTTTCTTT.

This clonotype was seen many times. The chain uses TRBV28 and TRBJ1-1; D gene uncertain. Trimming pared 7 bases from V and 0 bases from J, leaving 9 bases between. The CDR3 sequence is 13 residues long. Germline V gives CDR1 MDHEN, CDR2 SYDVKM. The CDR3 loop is CASIGPVNTEAFF. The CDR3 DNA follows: TGTGCCAGCATTGGGCCGGTGAACACTGAAGCTTTCTTT.

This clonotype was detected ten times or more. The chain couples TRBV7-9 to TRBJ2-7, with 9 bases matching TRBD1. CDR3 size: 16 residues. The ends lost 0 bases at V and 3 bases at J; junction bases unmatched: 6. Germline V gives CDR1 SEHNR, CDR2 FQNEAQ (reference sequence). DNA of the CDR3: TGTGCCAGCAGCTTAGCGCAAGGACAGGGGATCTACGAGCAGTACTTC. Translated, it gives CASSLAQGQGIYEQYF.

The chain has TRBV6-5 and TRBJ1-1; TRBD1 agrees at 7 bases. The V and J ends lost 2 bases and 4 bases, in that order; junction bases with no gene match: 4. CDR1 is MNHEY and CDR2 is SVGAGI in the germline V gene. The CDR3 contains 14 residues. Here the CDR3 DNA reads TGTGCCAGCAGTTACGGGACAGTGGCCACTGAAGCTTTCTTT. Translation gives CASSYGTVATEAFF.

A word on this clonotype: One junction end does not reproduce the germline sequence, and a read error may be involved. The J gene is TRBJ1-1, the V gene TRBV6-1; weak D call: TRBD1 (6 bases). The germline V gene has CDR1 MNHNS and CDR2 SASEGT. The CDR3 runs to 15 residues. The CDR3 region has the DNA TGTGCCGGCAGTGTCCCGGGACATTGGAACACTGAAGCTTTCTTT. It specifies CAGSVPGHWNTEAFF.

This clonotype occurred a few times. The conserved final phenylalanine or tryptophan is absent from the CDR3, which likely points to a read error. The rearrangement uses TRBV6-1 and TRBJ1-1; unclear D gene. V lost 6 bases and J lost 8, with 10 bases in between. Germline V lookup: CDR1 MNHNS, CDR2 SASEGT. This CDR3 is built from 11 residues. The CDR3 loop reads CASSPAVEAFL. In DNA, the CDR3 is TGTGCCAGCAGCCCCGCTGTAGAAGCTTTCCTT.

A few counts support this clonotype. CDR3 region: CAISAPGLYEQYF. CDR3 DNA: TGTGCCATCAGTGCCCCAGGGCTCTACGAGCAGTACTTC. The gene calls are TRBV10-3 and TRBJ2-7; a possible D gene is TRBD1 (5 bases). The CDR3 has 13 amino acids. V dropped 4 bases and J dropped 3 bases, with 10 bases sitting between them. Germline lookup yields CDR1 ENHRY and CDR2 SYGVKD.

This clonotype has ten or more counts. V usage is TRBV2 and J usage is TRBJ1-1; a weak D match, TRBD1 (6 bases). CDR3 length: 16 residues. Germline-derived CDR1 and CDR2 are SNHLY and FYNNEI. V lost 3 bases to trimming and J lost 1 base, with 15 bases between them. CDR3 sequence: CASSEYLAGANTEAFF. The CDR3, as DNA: TGTGCCAGCAGTGAGTACCTTGCAGGGGCGAACACTGAAGCTTTCTTT.

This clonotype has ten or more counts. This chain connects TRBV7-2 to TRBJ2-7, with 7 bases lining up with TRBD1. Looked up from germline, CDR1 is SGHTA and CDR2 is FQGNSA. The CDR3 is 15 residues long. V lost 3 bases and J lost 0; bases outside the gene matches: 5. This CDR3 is CASSFITGDSYEQYF. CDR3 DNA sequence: TGTGCCAGCAGCTTTATAACAGGGGACTCCTACGAGCAGTACTTC. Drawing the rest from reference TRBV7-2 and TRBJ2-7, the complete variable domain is GAGVSQSPSNKVTEKGKDVELRCDPISGHTALYWYRQSLGQGLEFLIYFQGNSAPDKSGLPSDRFSAERTGGSVSTLTIQRTQQEDSAVYLCASSFITGDSYEQYFGPGTRLTVT.

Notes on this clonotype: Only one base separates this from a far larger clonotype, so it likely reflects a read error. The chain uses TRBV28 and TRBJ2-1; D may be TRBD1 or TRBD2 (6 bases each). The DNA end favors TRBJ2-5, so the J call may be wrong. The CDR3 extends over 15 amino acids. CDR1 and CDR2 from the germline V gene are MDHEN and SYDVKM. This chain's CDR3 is CASSSLQGGEETQYF. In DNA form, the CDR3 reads TGTGCCAGCAGTTCGCTACAGGGAGGAGAAGAGACCCAGTACTTC.